What follows is one T cell receptor (beta chain) and its context. Germline V lookup: CDR1 MDHEN, CDR2 SYDVKM. Deletions cut 5 bases from V and 7 bases from J, with 12 bases between. The CDR3 is 12 residues long. Reverse transcription of roughly 0.5 to 1 ug RNA was performed with random hexamers. Each CDR3 protein gets one entry after TCRdb re-called the immunoSEQ multiplex PCR reads with MiXCR. The sample contains 150,000 to 200,000 distinct CDR3 sequences, around 95% of which appear only once. The entry originates in a study of CD8 T cells in Susac syndrome. Negative isolation yielded CD4+ and CD8+ T cells, and FACS enriched TEMRA cells.

Sequencing was done on a sample of CD4+ T cells from PBMCs. V and J are TRBV28 and TRBJ2-7, with D perhaps TRBD1 or TRBD2 (5 bases each). The TCR sequence derives from a human donor with multiple sclerosis. The CDR3 DNA is TGTGCCAGCAGTGCCCCGTGGGGGGAGCAGTACTTC. Protein: CASSAPWGEQYF.